Listed below are T cell receptor beta chains from one sample, sequenced in a study of blood T cell repertoires in COVID-19. Using immunoSEQ multiplex PCR, the repertoire was profiled, and TCRdb retains in-frame clones only, with some absent. Of some 160,000 clones listed, roughly 91% are singletons. Sequences were obtained from peripheral blood. These receptors came from a young man with acute or convalescent COVID-19. CDR3s include the opening cysteine and the closing phenylalanine or tryptophan. The order of the fields is J gene, D gene, V gene, clone size, CDR3 DNA, CDR3 protein. A D gene is named only where the DNA matches it firmly. The size field is filled for only some rows; it gives once, few, many or a size class.

>TRBJ2-1|TRBD1|TRBV5-5|-
TGTGCCAGCAGTGAAGACCTGACAGGGGGATGGTATGAGCAGTTCTTC
CASSEDLTGGWYEQFF
>TRBJ1-4|-|TRBV24-1|-
TGTGCCACCAGTGGTCGGGGTGGCGAAAAACTGTTTTTT
CATSGRGGEKLFF
>TRBJ1-2|TRBD1|TRBV11-2|-
TGTGCCAGCACCCTTTCCCCGCCGGGACAGGGGGCGGGCTACACCTTC
CASTLSPPGQGAGYTF
>TRBJ1-5|-|TRBV12-3/TRBV12-4|-
TGTGCCAGCACCACAAATCTTCAGCCCCAGCATTTT
CASTTNLQPQHF
>TRBJ1-4|TRBD1|TRBV2|once
TGTGCCAGCAGTGGGGACAGGGGGATATCGGATGAAAAACTGTTTTTT
CASSGDRGISDEKLFF
>TRBJ2-5|-|TRBV27|-
TGTGCCAGCAGTTCAAAAAGGTCAGGGGAAGAGACCCAGTACTTC
CASSSKRSGEETQYF
>TRBJ1-1|-|TRBV29-1|-
TGCAGCGCCCCGCAGGGGAACACTGAAGCTTTCTTT
CSAPQGNTEAFF
>TRBJ2-7|-|TRBV7-8|-
TGTGCCAGCAGCCTGAGCTCCTACGAGCAGTACTTC
CASSLSSYEQYF
>TRBJ2-2|TRBD1|TRBV9|-
TGTGCCAGCAGGGGACAGGGAGGAGAGCTGTTTTTT
CASRGQGGELFF
>TRBJ1-2|-|TRBV10-3|-
TGTGCCATCAGTGAGTCGACGGGGGAATTTGGCTACACCTTC
CAISESTGEFGYTF
>TRBJ1-5|TRBD1|TRBV18|-
TGTGCCAGCTCGGATGGGACAGGGGAGAATTGGCCCCAGCATTTT
CASSDGTGENWPQHF
>TRBJ2-7|TRBD2|TRBV30|-
TGTGCCTGGAGTGTTGGGGCTAGCGGGAGGGACGAGCAGTACTTC
CAWSVGASGRDEQYF
>TRBJ1-6|TRBD1|TRBV2|once
TGTGCCAGCAGTGAGGAGGGACAGGGGTATTCACCCCTCCACTTT
CASSEEGQGYSPLHF
>TRBJ1-2|-|TRBV14|-
TGTGCCAGCAGCCAACGCCGAACAGGGTCTAATGGCTACACCTTC
CASSQRRTGSNGYTF
>TRBJ1-1|-|TRBV29-1|-
TGCAGCGTTGACAGCGTGAACACTGAAGCTTTCTTT
CSVDSVNTEAFF
>TRBJ1-1|-|TRBV3-1/TRBV3-2|-
TGTGCCAGCAGCCAGGGTACAGGGTGGCGCACTGAAGCTTTCTTT
CASSQGTGWRTEAFF
>TRBJ2-5|-|TRBV6-5|-
TGTGCCAGCAGTTACTCATCGGGGTACCAAGAGACCCAGTACTTC
CASSYSSGYQETQYF
>TRBJ2-7|TRBD1|TRBV5-4|-
TGTGCCAGCAGCCGGGGGACAGGGATGTCCTACGAGCAGTACTTC
CASSRGTGMSYEQYF
>TRBJ1-1|TRBD1|TRBV6-5|-
TGTGCCAGCGAGGGGGCGCGGGGCACTGAAGCTTTCTTT
CASEGARGTEAFF
>TRBJ2-3|-|TRBV25-1|-
TGTGCCAGCAGTGGTACTAGTCCGAATCCCCCAGATACGCAGTATTTT
CASSGTSPNPPDTQYF
>TRBJ2-7|-|TRBV13|once
TGTGCCAGCAGCCGACTCTTATCCTACGAGCAGTACTTC
CASSRLLSYEQYF
>TRBJ2-7|-|TRBV7-9|once
TGTGCCAGCACCTCACCAGGGCGTCCCTACGAGCAGTACTTC
CASTSPGRPYEQYF
>TRBJ2-7|-|TRBV19|-
TGTGCCAGTAGTCCCTCCAGGGGTCGCGAATCCTACGAGCAGTACTTC
CASSPSRGRESYEQYF
>TRBJ2-5|TRBD1|TRBV18|-
TGTGCCAGCTCACCCTTAACAGGGGAAGAGACCCAGTACTTC
CASSPLTGEETQYF
>TRBJ1-3|TRBD1|TRBV30|-
TGTGCCTGGGCGACAGGGGCTGGAAACACCATATATTTT
CAWATGAGNTIYF
>TRBJ2-5|-|TRBV5-6|-
TGTGCCAGCAGCTTGGGGCTGCAAGAGACCCAGTACTTC
CASSLGLQETQYF
>TRBJ1-4|-|TRBV5-1|-
TGCGCCAGCAGCTTTTCAGGGAAGCAAACTAATGAAAAACTGTTTTTT
CASSFSGKQTNEKLFF
>TRBJ2-5|-|TRBV24-1|-
TGTGCCACCAGTGACCGACGCCCCAGGGGCCGGGAGACCCAGTACTTC
CATSDRRPRGRETQYF
>TRBJ1-1|-|TRBV9|-
TGTGCCAGCAGCGTAGGACAGCGTAACACTGAAGCTTTCTTT
CASSVGQRNTEAFF
>TRBJ2-5|-|TRBV18|-
TGTGCCAGCTCCCCCCAGAGGAGGACAGAGACCCAGTACTTC
CASSPQRRTETQYF
>TRBJ2-1|TRBD1|TRBV24-1|-
TGTGCCACCAGTGATAGCGGGGGACAGGGGGTCTATGAGCAGTTCTTC
CATSDSGGQGVYEQFF
>TRBJ2-3|-|TRBV24-1|-
TGTGCCACCAGTGATGAGGGTGGACAGCAGAGCACAGATACGCAGTATTTT
CATSDEGGQQSTDTQYF
>TRBJ1-4|-|TRBV19|-
TGTGCCAGTAGTATAGGGGGGGGCGAAGAAAAACTGTTTTTT
CASSIGGGEEKLFF
>TRBJ1-1|-|TRBV10-3|-
TGTGCCGTGAAACAGGTTACGAACACTGAAGCTTTCTTT
CAVKQVTNTEAFF
>TRBJ2-7|TRBD1|TRBV2|-
TGTGCCAGCAGTGTGGCAGGGGGAATCTCCTACGAGCAGTACTTC
CASSVAGGISYEQYF
>TRBJ2-3|TRBD2|TRBV11-3|-
TGTGCCAGCAGCCCTAGCGGGAGGGGAGATACGCAGTATTTT
CASSPSGRGDTQYF
>TRBJ1-3|TRBD1|TRBV13|-
TGTGCCAGCACTATCTGGGGACAGGCCGTAAACACCATATATTTT
CASTIWGQAVNTIYF
>TRBJ1-1|-|TRBV19|-
TGTGCCAGTAGTATGGTTCAGGGCAGGGCCGTTCGGACTGAAGCTTTCTTT
CASSMVQGRAVRTEAFF
>TRBJ1-1|-|TRBV27|-
TGTGCCAGCAGTTTTATCCGCAGAGGCAGCAACACTGAAGCTTTCTTT
CASSFIRRGSNTEAFF